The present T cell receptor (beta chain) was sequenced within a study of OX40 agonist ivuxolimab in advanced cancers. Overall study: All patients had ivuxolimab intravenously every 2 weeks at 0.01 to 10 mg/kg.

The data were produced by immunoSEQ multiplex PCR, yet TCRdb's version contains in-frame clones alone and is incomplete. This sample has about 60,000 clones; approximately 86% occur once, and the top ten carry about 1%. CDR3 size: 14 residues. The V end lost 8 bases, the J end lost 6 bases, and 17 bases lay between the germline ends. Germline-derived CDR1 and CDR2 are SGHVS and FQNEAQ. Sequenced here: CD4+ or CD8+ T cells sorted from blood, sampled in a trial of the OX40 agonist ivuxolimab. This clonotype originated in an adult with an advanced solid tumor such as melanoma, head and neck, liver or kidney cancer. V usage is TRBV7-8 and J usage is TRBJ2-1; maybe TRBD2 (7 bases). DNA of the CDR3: TGTGCCAGCTCCACGGGGGGCATTGGCAATGAGCAGTTCTTC. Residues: CASSTGGIGNEQFF.